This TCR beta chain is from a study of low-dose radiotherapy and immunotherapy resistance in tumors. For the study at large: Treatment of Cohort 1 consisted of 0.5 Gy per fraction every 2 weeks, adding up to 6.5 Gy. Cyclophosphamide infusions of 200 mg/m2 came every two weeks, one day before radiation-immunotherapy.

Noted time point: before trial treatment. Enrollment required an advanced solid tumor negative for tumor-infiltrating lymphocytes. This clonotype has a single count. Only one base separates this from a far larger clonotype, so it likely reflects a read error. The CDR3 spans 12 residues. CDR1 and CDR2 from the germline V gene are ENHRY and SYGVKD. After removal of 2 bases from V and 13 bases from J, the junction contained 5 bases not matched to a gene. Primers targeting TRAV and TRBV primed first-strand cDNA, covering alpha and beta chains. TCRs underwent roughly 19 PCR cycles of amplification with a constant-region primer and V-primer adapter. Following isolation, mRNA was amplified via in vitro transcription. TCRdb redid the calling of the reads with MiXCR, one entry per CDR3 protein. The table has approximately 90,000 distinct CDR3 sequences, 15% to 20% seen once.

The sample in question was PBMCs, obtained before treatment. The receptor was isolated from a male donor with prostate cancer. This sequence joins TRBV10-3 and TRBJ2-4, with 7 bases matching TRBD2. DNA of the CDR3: TGTGCCATCAGTGAGACGTCCGGGGGGCAGTACTTC. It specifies CAISETSGGQYF.